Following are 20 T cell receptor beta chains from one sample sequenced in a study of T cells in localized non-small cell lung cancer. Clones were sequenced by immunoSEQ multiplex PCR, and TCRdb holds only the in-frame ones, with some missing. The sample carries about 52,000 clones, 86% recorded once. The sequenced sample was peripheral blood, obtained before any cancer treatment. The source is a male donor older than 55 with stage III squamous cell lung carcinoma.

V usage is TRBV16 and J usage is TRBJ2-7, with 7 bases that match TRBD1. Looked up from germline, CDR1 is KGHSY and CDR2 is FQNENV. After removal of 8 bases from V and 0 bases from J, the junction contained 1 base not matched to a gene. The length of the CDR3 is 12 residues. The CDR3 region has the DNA TGTGCCAGCGGGGACAGCTCCTACGAGCAGTACTTC. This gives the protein CASGDSSYEQYF.

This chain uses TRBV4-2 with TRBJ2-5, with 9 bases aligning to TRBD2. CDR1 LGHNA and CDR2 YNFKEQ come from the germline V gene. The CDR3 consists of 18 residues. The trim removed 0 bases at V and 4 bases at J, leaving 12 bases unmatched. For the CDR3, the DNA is TGTGCCAGCAGCCAAGAGGCGAGCGGGGGGAGTTCGGGAGAGACCCAGTACTTC. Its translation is CASSQEASGGSSGETQYF.

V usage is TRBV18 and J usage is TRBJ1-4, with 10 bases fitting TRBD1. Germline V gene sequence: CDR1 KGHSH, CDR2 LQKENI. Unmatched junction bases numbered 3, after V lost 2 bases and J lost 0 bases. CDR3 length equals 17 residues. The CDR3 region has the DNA TGTGCCAGCTCACCAGACAGGGGGCTTGCAACTAATGAAAAACTGTTTTTT. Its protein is CASSPDRGLATNEKLFF.

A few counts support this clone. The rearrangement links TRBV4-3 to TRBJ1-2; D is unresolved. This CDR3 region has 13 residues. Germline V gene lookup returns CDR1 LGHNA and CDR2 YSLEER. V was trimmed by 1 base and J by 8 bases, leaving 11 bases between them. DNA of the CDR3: TGCGCCAGCAGCCAAGGATCGGCGGCGGGCTACACCTTC. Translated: CASSQGSAAGYTF.

CDR3 DNA: TGTGCCAGCAGCTTAGCTCGGGTTGGCTACACCTTC. Its translation is CASSLARVGYTF. The rearrangement links TRBV7-9 to TRBJ1-2; D is unresolved. Trimming took 0 bases from V and 7 from J, leaving 6 bases between them. The CDR3 extends over 12 amino acids. From germline, CDR1 is SEHNR and CDR2 FQNEAQ (reference sequence).

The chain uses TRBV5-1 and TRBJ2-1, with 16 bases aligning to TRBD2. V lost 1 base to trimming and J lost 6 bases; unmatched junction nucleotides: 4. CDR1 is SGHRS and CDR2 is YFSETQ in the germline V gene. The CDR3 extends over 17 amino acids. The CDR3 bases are TGCGCCAGCAGCTTGCCGGGACTAGCGGGAGGGGGCAATGAGCAGTTCTTC. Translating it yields CASSLPGLAGGGNEQFF.

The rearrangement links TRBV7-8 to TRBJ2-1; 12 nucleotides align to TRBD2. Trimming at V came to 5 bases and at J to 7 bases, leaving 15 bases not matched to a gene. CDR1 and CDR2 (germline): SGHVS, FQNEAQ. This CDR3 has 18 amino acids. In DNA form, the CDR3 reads TGTGCCAGCAGCCCCGACGGGCTTGGACTAGCGGGGAGGAATGAGCAGTTCTTC. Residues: CASSPDGLGLAGRNEQFF.

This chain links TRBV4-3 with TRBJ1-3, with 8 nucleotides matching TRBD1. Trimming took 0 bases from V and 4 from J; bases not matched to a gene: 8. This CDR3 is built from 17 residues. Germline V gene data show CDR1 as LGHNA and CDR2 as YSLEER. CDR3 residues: CASSQDLGRGLGNTIYF. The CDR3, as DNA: TGCGCCAGCAGCCAAGATCTGGGCAGGGGGCTCGGAAACACCATATATTTT.

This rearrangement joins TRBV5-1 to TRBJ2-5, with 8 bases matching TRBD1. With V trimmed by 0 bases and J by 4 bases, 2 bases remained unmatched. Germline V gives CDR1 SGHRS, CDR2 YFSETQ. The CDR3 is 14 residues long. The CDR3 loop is CASSLVQGGETQYF. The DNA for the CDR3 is TGCGCCAGCAGCTTGGTACAGGGGGGAGAGACCCAGTACTTC.

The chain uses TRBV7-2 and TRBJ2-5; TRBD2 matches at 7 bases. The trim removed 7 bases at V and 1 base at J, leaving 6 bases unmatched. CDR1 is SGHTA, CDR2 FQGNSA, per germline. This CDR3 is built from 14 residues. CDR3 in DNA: TGTGCCAGCAAGGGAAGGACTAGCCAAGAGACCCAGTACTTC. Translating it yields CASKGRTSQETQYF.

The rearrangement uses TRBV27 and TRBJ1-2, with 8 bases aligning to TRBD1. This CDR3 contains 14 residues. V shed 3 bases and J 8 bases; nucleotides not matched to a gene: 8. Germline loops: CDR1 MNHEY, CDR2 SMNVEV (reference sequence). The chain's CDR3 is CASSFRTGMGGYTF. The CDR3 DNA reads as TGTGCCAGCAGTTTCCGGACAGGGATGGGGGGCTACACCTTC.

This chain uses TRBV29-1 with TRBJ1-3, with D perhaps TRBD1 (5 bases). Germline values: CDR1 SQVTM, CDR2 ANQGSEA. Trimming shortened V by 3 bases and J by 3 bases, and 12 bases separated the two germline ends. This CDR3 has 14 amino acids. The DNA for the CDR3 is TGCAGCGTTGATGGAGGGGATCTTGGAAACACCATATATTTT. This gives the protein CSVDGGDLGNTIYF.

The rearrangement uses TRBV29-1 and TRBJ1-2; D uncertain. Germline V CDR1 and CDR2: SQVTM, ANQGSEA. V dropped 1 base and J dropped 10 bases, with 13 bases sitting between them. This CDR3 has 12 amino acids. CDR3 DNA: TGCAGCGTTGAAGCCCGGTCCTGGGACTACACCTTC. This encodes CSVEARSWDYTF.

As DNA, the CDR3 is TGCGCCAGCAGCTTGGTCCAGCTGAACACCGGGGAGCTGTTTTTT. It codes for CASSLVQLNTGELFF. This chain connects TRBV5-1 to TRBJ2-2; D is ambiguous. Germline CDR1 and CDR2: SGHRS and YFSETQ. The CDR3 is 15 amino acids. V lost 0 bases and J 1 base, leaving 7 bases between the germline ends.

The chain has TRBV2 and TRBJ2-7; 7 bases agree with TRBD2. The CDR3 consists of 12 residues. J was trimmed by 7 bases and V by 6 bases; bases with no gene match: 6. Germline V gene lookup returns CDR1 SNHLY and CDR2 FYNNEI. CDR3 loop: CASRPGLREQYF. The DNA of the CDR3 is TGTGCCAGCAGGCCGGGACTAAGGGAGCAGTACTTC.

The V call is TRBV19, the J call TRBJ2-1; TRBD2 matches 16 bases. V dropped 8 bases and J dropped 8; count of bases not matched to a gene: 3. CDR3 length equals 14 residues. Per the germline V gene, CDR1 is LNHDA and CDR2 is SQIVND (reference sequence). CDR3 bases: TGTGCCAGTGGGACTAGCGGGAGGGGGCATGAGCAGTTCTTC. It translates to CASGTSGRGHEQFF.

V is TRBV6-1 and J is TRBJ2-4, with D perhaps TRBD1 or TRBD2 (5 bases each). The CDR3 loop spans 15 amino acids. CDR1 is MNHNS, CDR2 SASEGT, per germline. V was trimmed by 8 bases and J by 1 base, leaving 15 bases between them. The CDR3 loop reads CASDDGTAAKNIQYF. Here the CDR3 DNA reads TGTGCCAGCGATGACGGGACCGCGGCCAAAAACATTCAGTACTTC.

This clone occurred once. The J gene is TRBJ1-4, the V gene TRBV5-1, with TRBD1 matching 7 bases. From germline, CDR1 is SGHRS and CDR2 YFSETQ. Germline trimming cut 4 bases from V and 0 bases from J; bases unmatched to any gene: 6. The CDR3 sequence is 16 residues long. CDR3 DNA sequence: TGCGCCAGCAGCACGCGACAGGGCACAACTAATGAAAAACTGTTTTTT. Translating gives CASSTRQGTTNEKLFF.

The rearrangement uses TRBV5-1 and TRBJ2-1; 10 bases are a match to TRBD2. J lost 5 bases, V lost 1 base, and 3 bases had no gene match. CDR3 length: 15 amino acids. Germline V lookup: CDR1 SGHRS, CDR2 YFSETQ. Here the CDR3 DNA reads TGCGCCAGCAGCTTGTTCACTAGCGGGGACAATGAGCAGTTCTTC. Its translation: CASSLFTSGDNEQFF.

CDR3 nucleotides: TGTGCCAGCTCCCACAGGGAACCGGGGCCTGACGAAGCTTTCTTT. It codes for CASSHREPGPDEAFF. The chain uses TRBV18 and TRBJ1-1; D might be TRBD1 (6 bases). CDR3 length: 15 residues. CDR1 and CDR2 (germline): KGHSH, LQKENI. Trimming cost V 6 bases and J 8 bases, with 22 bases left between them.